The following is a T cell receptor (beta chain) sequence with its context. CD45RO-negative, CCR7-selected cells formed the naive CD8 fraction, which excluded terminally differentiated effector memory CD45RA+ cells. The method was immunoSEQ multiplex PCR; TCRdb's version includes in-frame clones alone and lacks a portion of them. This sample yields roughly 890,000 clones, of which 80% to 95% are seen a single time; about 25% belongs to the top ten. The entry originates in a study of shared clonotypes between healthy human individuals. Looking at the study overall: Three plates were used per donor for CD4 naive, three for CD4 memory, two for CD8 naive and one for CD8 memory.

The source material was naive CD8+ T cells sorted from blood. The source is a man in his thirties or forties in good health.

DNA for the CDR3: TGCGCCAGCAGCTTGGATCCTAGCGGAAGCTCCTACGAGCAGTACTTC. Amino acids: CASSLDPSGSSYEQYF. The V gene is TRBV5-1, the J gene TRBJ2-7; TRBD2 agrees at 7 bases. Unmatched junction bases numbered 6, after V lost 0 bases and J lost 0 bases. There are 16 residues in the CDR3. Germline V gene sequence: CDR1 SGHRS, CDR2 YFSETQ.